The rows below give T cell receptor beta chains drawn from one sample of a study of identical twins. A single record per CDR3 protein comes from TCRdb applying MiXCR to the 5' RACE reads. Of hundreds of thousands of distinct CDR3 sequences detected, under 10% appear once; the ten largest clones hold around 1.8%. These sequences were also reported in another study, on yellow fever vaccine responses in identical twins.

The sequenced sample was memory (CD45RO+) T cells sorted from blood. The receptor source for this set is a woman aged 18-29 years in good health. Both conserved end residues are part of each CDR3. The D gene is left open where the match is weak. Only some rows state a clone size, as once, few, many or a class for expanded clones.

>TRBD2|TRBV2|many|TRBJ2-1
TGTGCCAGCAGTCCGGGACTAGGATACGATGAGCAGTTCTTC
CASSPGLGYDEQFF
>-|TRBV15|many|TRBJ2-3
TGTGCCACCAGCAGAGATTGGGGGGCAGGGGATACGCAGTATTTT
CATSRDWGAGDTQYF
>-|TRBV5-4|many|TRBJ2-5
TGTGCCAGCAGCTTACCGAAAGAGACCCAGTACTTC
CASSLPKETQYF
>-|TRBV24-1|-|TRBJ2-5
TGTGCCACCAGTGATATTACAGTGGGGCAAGAGACCCAGTACTTC
CATSDITVGQETQYF
>-|TRBV2|many|TRBJ2-7
TGTGCCAGCAGTGCCCTAGGAGAACGCGAGCAGTACTTC
CASSALGEREQYF
>-|TRBV6-1|-|TRBJ2-7
TGTGCCAGCACTCATCGGGGCCGCTACGAGCAGTACTTC
CASTHRGRYEQYF
>-|TRBV7-2|many|TRBJ2-2
TGTGCCAGCAGAGAAACCGGGACGGTAAACACCGGGGAGCTGTTTTTT
CASRETGTVNTGELFF
>TRBD2|TRBV7-9|-|TRBJ2-5
TGTGCCAGCAGCCAAAGCGGGAGCGGGGAGACCCAGTACTTC
CASSQSGSGETQYF
>-|TRBV6-5|-|TRBJ2-2
TGTGCCAGCAGAACCTTCCCCGGGGAGCTGTTTTTT
CASRTFPGELFF
>-|TRBV7-9|-|TRBJ2-5
TGTGCCAGCAGCCGGGACTTCCAGCACTCCGAGACCCAGTACTTC
CASSRDFQHSETQYF
>-|TRBV29-1|few|TRBJ2-3
TGCAGCGTATTCGGGTTGAGTGATACGCAGTATTTT
CSVFGLSDTQYF
>-|TRBV6-2/TRBV6-3|few|TRBJ2-1
TGTGCCAGCAGTTATGAGGCCGGGAACAATGAGCAGTTCTTC
CASSYEAGNNEQFF
>-|TRBV6-4|-|TRBJ1-2
TGTGCCAGCAGGGGACAAAATAACTATGGCTACACCTTC
CASRGQNNYGYTF
>-|TRBV5-1|many|TRBJ2-5
TGCGCCAGCAGCTTGGTATCGGAGACCCAGTACTTC
CASSLVSETQYF
>-|TRBV6-2/TRBV6-3|-|TRBJ2-5
TGTGCCAGCAGTTACGGTGTGCGGGAGACCCAGTACTTC
CASSYGVRETQYF
>TRBD1|TRBV24-1|many|TRBJ2-1
TGTGCCACCAGTGATTTGAGGGACAGGGTCGACAATGAGCAGTTCTTC
CATSDLRDRVDNEQFF
>-|TRBV28|-|TRBJ2-7
TGTGCCAGCAGTTCGGGCCGACTAGTTCCCCCGTACGAGCAGTACTTC
CASSSGRLVPPYEQYF
>-|TRBV7-9|-|TRBJ1-6
TGTGCCAGCAGCCCCGGAAGGGATTCACCCCTCCACTTT
CASSPGRDSPLHF
>TRBD2|TRBV20-1|-|TRBJ2-3
TGCAGTGCTTTCTCCCCCGGACTAGCGGGGGGCAAAGATACGCAGTATTTT
CSAFSPGLAGGKDTQYF
>TRBD2|TRBV4-3|many|TRBJ2-1
TGCGCCAGCAGCCAAGTGGGACTAGCGGGAAATGAGCAGTTCTTC
CASSQVGLAGNEQFF
>TRBD2|TRBV5-1|many|TRBJ2-1
TGCGCCAGCAGCATCGGGACTAGCAAGTACAATGAGCAGTTCTTC
CASSIGTSKYNEQFF
>-|TRBV7-9|many|TRBJ1-4
TGTGCCAGCAGCTTAGGTGGGGCCCGAGCTGAAAAACTGTTTTTT
CASSLGGARAEKLFF
>-|TRBV4-3|few|TRBJ1-2
TGCGCCAGCAGCCAAGTGGGAGGTTATGGCTACACCTTC
CASSQVGGYGYTF
>-|TRBV7-9|many|TRBJ1-1
TGTGCCAGCAGCCCAGACCGCATCAACACTGAAGCTTTCTTT
CASSPDRINTEAFF
>-|TRBV28|-|TRBJ1-2
TGTGCCAGCAGCTCGCTGGGGGATGGCTACACCTTC
CASSSLGDGYTF
>TRBD2|TRBV7-2|-|TRBJ2-5
TGTGCCAGCCGCCGCGGGAGTAGAGAGACCCAGTACTTC
CASRRGSRETQYF
>-|TRBV11-3|few|TRBJ2-3
TGTGCCAGCAGCCGAGCGGACCATACGCAGTATTTT
CASSRADHTQYF
>-|TRBV5-6|few|TRBJ1-6
TGTGCCAGCAGCGGGGGACTATCACCCCTCCACTTT
CASSGGLSPLHF
>TRBD2|TRBV7-2|-|TRBJ2-3
TGTGCCAGCAGCCCGATAGCGGGGGGCGGGGATACGCAGTATTTT
CASSPIAGGGDTQYF
>TRBD2|TRBV12-5|-|TRBJ2-2
TGTGCTAGTGGTTCACTCAAGGGACTAGCGGGAGCAACCGGGGAGCTGTTTTTT
CASGSLKGLAGATGELFF
>-|TRBV2|few|TRBJ1-6
TGTGCCAGCAGTGAAATTGCCAGGGGAGGTTCACCCCTCCACTTT
CASSEIARGGSPLHF
>-|TRBV7-8|few|TRBJ1-1
TGTGCCAGCAGCTTAAGGGGGGGCAGGATGAACACTGAAGCTTTCTTT
CASSLRGGRMNTEAFF
>-|TRBV27|few|TRBJ2-7
TGTGCCAGCAGTCTACAGGGAGGGGTCTACGAGCAGTACTTC
CASSLQGGVYEQYF
>-|TRBV6-2/TRBV6-3|many|TRBJ1-6
TGTGCCAGCAGTTACGACGAGGGCACTTCACCCCTCCACTTT
CASSYDEGTSPLHF
>-|TRBV29-1|-|TRBJ1-4
TGCAGCGTTCGTGAAGGAGGGGGGGAAAAACTGTTTTTT
CSVREGGGEKLFF
>TRBD2|TRBV9|-|TRBJ2-1
TGTGCCAGCAGCGTAGGCGGGGGGGCGTACAATGAGCAGTTCTTC
CASSVGGGAYNEQFF
>TRBD1|TRBV2|few|TRBJ2-1
TGTGCCAGCAGTGACAGGGGGCCGGATGAGCAGTTCTTC
CASSDRGPDEQFF
>TRBD1|TRBV3-1|-|TRBJ2-7
TGTGCCAGCAGCCCGACAGGGAACTACGGCGAGCAGTACTTC
CASSPTGNYGEQYF
>-|TRBV2|many|TRBJ1-5
TGTGCCAGCAGGGGGGACGGCCTAAATCAGCCCCAGCATTTT
CASRGDGLNQPQHF
>TRBD1|TRBV5-6|-|TRBJ1-5
TGTGCCAGCAGCTTTGAGGGGGCACCTGTACTTCAGCCCCAGCATTTT
CASSFEGAPVLQPQHF
>-|TRBV5-5|-|TRBJ1-1
TGTGCCAGCAGCTTGGAGTCGAACACTGAAGCTTTCTTT
CASSLESNTEAFF
>-|TRBV25-1|few|TRBJ2-6
TGTGCCAGCAGTGAATTCTTTGATGGGGCCAACGTCCTGACTTTC
CASSEFFDGANVLTF
>-|TRBV5-4|-|TRBJ2-2
TGTGCCAGCAGCTTGGGCAGTGCGAACACCGGGGAGCTGTTTTTT
CASSLGSANTGELFF
>TRBD1|TRBV12-3/TRBV12-4|-|TRBJ1-5
TGTGCCAGCAGTTTTGGACAGGGGAGGGTCGGGGGTCAGCCCCAGCATTTT
CASSFGQGRVGGQPQHF
>TRBD1|TRBV29-1|-|TRBJ2-4
TGCAGCGTTCCACAGGGGGCCGAGGCCAAAAACATTCAGTACTTC
CSVPQGAEAKNIQYF
>TRBD1|TRBV6-1|many|TRBJ1-1
TGTGCCAGCAGAGATCACCGACAGGGGAGGGACACTGAAGCTTTCTTT
CASRDHRQGRDTEAFF